A selection of T cell receptor beta chains follows, all from one sample in a study of spatial heterogeneity in lung cancer. TCRdb recomputed calls from the 5' RACE reads with MiXCR, one row per CDR3 protein. The sample contains 9,000 to 10,000 distinct CDR3 sequences, 20% to 25% of which appear only once. The sample was PBMCs, taken at follow-up. The receptors shown here come from a female donor with early-stage non-small cell lung cancer. CDR3s include the opening cysteine and the closing phenylalanine or tryptophan. The D gene is left open where the match is weak. Clone size is shown for a subset of rows, as once, few, many or a class of expanded clone.

clone size	V gene	D gene	J gene	CDR3 protein	CDR3 DNA
.	TRBV5-1	.	TRBJ1-1	CASSLHQGTGTEAFF	TGCGCCAGCAGCCTCCATCAGGGTACGGGCACTGAAGCTTTCTTT
medium-sized	TRBV6-5	.	TRBJ2-1	CASSPPGASYNEQFF	TGTGCCAGCAGTCCCCCAGGCGCTTCCTACAATGAGCAGTTCTTC
.	TRBV5-1	.	TRBJ2-1	CASSSDYNEQFF	TGCGCCAGCAGCTCGGACTACAATGAGCAGTTCTTC
few	TRBV7-9	TRBD2	TRBJ2-3	CASSPTSGFTDTQYF	TGTGCCAGCAGCCCGACTAGCGGATTCACAGATACGCAGTATTTT
few	TRBV11-3	.	TRBJ2-3	CASSSSSTDTQYF	TGTGCCAGCAGCTCATCAAGTACAGATACGCAGTATTTT
.	TRBV28	.	TRBJ2-7	CASSLLEGEQYF	TGTGCCAGCAGTTTGCTTGAAGGGGAGCAGTACTTC
medium-sized	TRBV7-2	.	TRBJ1-2	CASSPLSSPHGYTF	TGTGCCAGCAGCCCGCTGTCCAGTCCGCATGGCTACACCTTC
.	TRBV7-2	.	TRBJ2-3	CASTLGGPTDTQYF	TGTGCCAGCACATTAGGGGGACCCACAGATACGCAGTATTTT
medium-sized	TRBV11-2	TRBD2	TRBJ2-3	CASSLRRGTSEDTQYF	TGTGCCAGCAGCTTACGTAGGGGGACTAGCGAAGATACGCAGTATTTT
.	TRBV7-9	TRBD1	TRBJ1-4	CASSRGQGAEKLFF	TGTGCCAGCAGCAGAGGACAGGGGGCGGAAAAACTGTTTTTT
.	TRBV19	.	TRBJ2-1	CASKGARRNEQFF	TGTGCCAGTAAAGGGGCCCGGCGCAATGAGCAGTTCTTC
few	TRBV10-3	.	TRBJ1-2	CAISDMRGSYGYTF	TGTGCCATCAGTGATATGAGAGGGTCCTATGGCTACACCTTC
medium-sized	TRBV28	.	TRBJ1-2	CASSRRYHRDKANYGYTF	TGTGCCAGCAGCCGAAGATACCACCGGGACAAAGCTAACTATGGCTACACCTTC
few	TRBV28	TRBD1	TRBJ1-1	CASSSQTGEAFF	TGTGCCAGCAGTTCCCAGACAGGGGAAGCTTTCTTT
.	TRBV29-1	.	TRBJ2-1	CSVVMAYNEQFF	TGCAGCGTTGTCATGGCCTACAATGAGCAGTTCTTC
.	TRBV20-1	.	TRBJ2-2	CSAMGYTGELFF	TGCAGTGCTATGGGGTACACCGGGGAGCTGTTTTTT
medium-sized	TRBV29-1	.	TRBJ1-1	CSVEGGATEAFF	TGCAGCGTTGAAGGAGGTGCCACTGAAGCTTTCTTT
.	TRBV28	.	TRBJ1-1	CASSSRDGRNTEAFF	TGTGCCAGCAGTTCTCGGGACGGACGGAACACTGAAGCTTTCTTT
.	TRBV7-2	.	TRBJ2-7	CASSPGRNSYEQYF	TGTGCCAGCAGTCCTGGACGGAACTCCTACGAGCAGTACTTC
.	TRBV5-1	.	TRBJ1-1	CASSFQGDATEAFF	TGCGCCAGCAGCTTCCAGGGTGACGCCACTGAAGCTTTCTTT
few	TRBV5-1	TRBD2	TRBJ2-1	CASSLVPAGGVYNEQFF	TGCGCCAGCAGCTTGGTCCCAGCGGGGGGCGTTTACAATGAGCAGTTCTTC
medium-sized	TRBV10-3	TRBD2	TRBJ2-2	CAITKEGLGTGELFF	TGTGCCATCACCAAGGAGGGACTAGGGACCGGGGAGCTGTTTTTT
few	TRBV29-1	.	TRBJ1-1	CSAGGPGLNTEAFF	TGCAGCGCGGGGGGACCAGGATTGAACACTGAAGCTTTCTTT
.	TRBV24-1	TRBD1	TRBJ2-5	CATSDWDREGSKAQETQYF	TGTGCCACCAGTGATTGGGACAGGGAAGGCTCGAAGGCACAAGAGACCCAGTACTTC
.	TRBV20-1	TRBD2	TRBJ2-1	CSARVGGEDEQFF	TGCAGTGCTAGAGTGGGGGGGGAAGATGAGCAGTTCTTC
medium-sized	TRBV29-1	.	TRBJ1-1	CSVEGGIHTEAFF	TGCAGCGTTGAGGGAGGGATTCACACTGAAGCTTTCTTT
few	TRBV3-1	TRBD2	TRBJ2-7	CASSQDPTSAAYEQYF	TGTGCCAGCAGCCAAGACCCGACTAGCGCGGCCTACGAGCAGTACTTC
.	TRBV6-5	TRBD2	TRBJ2-1	CASSRGGRAYEQFF	TGTGCCAGCAGTCGCGGGGGGAGGGCTTATGAGCAGTTCTTC
few	TRBV5-1	.	TRBJ2-1	CASSLGRGPRNNEQFF	TGCGCCAGCAGCTTGGGCCGGGGGCCCCGGAACAATGAGCAGTTCTTC
.	TRBV9	.	TRBJ2-7	CASSVGDTYEQYF	TGTGCCAGCAGCGTAGGGGACACCTACGAGCAGTACTTC
.	TRBV7-9	TRBD2	TRBJ2-1	CASSPRGLAGVDEQFF	TGTGCCAGCAGCCCCCGCGGACTAGCGGGAGTGGATGAGCAGTTCTTC
few	TRBV6-2/TRBV6-3	.	TRBJ2-1	CASSSQDSYNEQFF	TGTGCCAGCAGTTCGCAGGACTCCTACAATGAGCAGTTCTTC
.	TRBV29-1	TRBD1	TRBJ1-2	CSVEVLHRGNYGYTF	TGCAGCGTTGAGGTCCTACACAGGGGCAACTATGGCTACACCTTC
.	TRBV7-6	.	TRBJ2-3	CASSPQKVFTDTQYF	TGTGCCAGCAGCCCCCAAAAGGTATTCACAGATACGCAGTATTTT
.	TRBV29-1	.	TRBJ2-5	CSVNAGRETQYF	TGCAGCGTGAATGCAGGTCGGGAGACCCAGTACTTC
.	TRBV18	TRBD1	TRBJ2-7	CASSTGQGSSYEQYF	TGTGCCAGCTCAACGGGACAGGGCAGCTCCTACGAGCAGTACTTC
few	TRBV7-9	.	TRBJ2-5	CASSALAEETQYF	TGTGCCAGCAGCGCACTAGCAGAAGAGACCCAGTACTTC
few	TRBV11-2	.	TRBJ2-4	CASSLPGTRGKNIQYF	TGTGCCAGCAGCCTACCAGGGACAAGGGGGAAAAACATTCAGTACTTC
.	TRBV10-3	TRBD1	TRBJ2-2	CAISEVGQPPPGELFF	TGTGCCATCAGTGAGGTGGGACAGCCTCCTCCCGGGGAGCTGTTTTTT
.	TRBV29-1	.	TRBJ1-2	CSVDRATGYTF	TGCAGCGTTGACAGGGCGACCGGCTACACCTTC